Described below is a single TCR beta chain sequence and its context. Its antigen is not yet known. The record has no base qualities; no much larger clone is one base away. Patients with a history of autoimmune disease or receiving systemic immunosuppression were excluded from the trial. Peripheral blood for TCR sequencing was collected from all dose cohorts at baseline, on cycle 4 day 1, and on cycle 7 day 1. Samples were obtained from an open-label, multicenter, first-in-human phase I dose-escalation trial of ivuxolimab. Adults with locally advanced or metastatic melanoma, renal cell carcinoma, hepatocellular carcinoma or head and neck squamous cell carcinoma were enrolled in the trial. Before TCR sequencing, CD4+ and CD8+ T cells were separately sorted from peripheral blood. To sequence the TCRbeta CDR3 region, genomic DNA was isolated from the sorted cells. The immunoSEQ Assay was used for sequencing of TCRbeta CDR3 regions. TCRdb stores this immuneACCESS table with in-frame sequences only. Part of the clones is absent; in the studies checked, under half of the shortfall reflects unresolved V genes, and no reason is known for the rest. The sample contains about 58,000 clones, approximately 88% of them found a single time. In total, the top ten clones hold 3.5% of the sample.

This sample stems from a study of OX40 agonist ivuxolimab in advanced cancers. Regarding the study in general: Ivuxolimab was a fully human IgG2 agonistic monoclonal antibody targeting the costimulatory receptor OX40 (CD134). Intravenous ivuxolimab was administered to patients every 2 weeks at six dose levels: 0.01, 0.1, 0.3, 1.5, 3 and 10 mg/kg. Of the roughly 52 patients in dose escalation, 19 had hepatocellular carcinoma, roughly 15 had melanoma, 9 had renal cell carcinoma and 9 had head and neck cancer. The dose-escalation cohort was approximately 83% male with a mean age of about 65 years, ranging from roughly 23 to 90. Patients were allowed to have had prior anti-PD-1, anti-PD-L1 or anti-CTLA-4 therapy, and approximately 40% of the dose-escalation patients had previously received checkpoint inhibitors. Partial responses occurred in three dose-escalation patients: two with cutaneous melanoma and one with hepatocellular carcinoma. Peripheral TCRbeta sequencing aimed to test whether ivuxolimab altered TCR sequence diversity and caused clonal T-cell expansion. The paper describes the monotherapy dose-escalation part (N of about 50 patients) of the phase I trial of ivuxolimab.

Paper-wide results and their limitations: In the 0.1-3.0 mg/kg groups, partial responders had among the lowest normalized peripheral clonal expansion, particularly in CD8+ T cells. The antigen specificity of the peripheral T cells that underwent clonal expansion was not determined. At doses from 0.1 to 3.0 mg/kg, clonal expansion was seen in both CD4+ and CD8+ blood T cells between baseline and week 6. After ivuxolimab, CD8+ T cells had more expanded clones than CD4+ T cells on average. Low levels of normalized T-cell clonal expansion were also seen in some nonresponding patients.

CDR3 length: 14 amino acids, cysteine to phenylalanine. This entry keeps only the CDR3 DNA: 42 bases, framed from base 1. As encoded in the germline V gene (reference sequence), CDR1 is LNHDA while CDR2 is SQIVND. Between the V and J ends, shortened by 5 bases and 0 bases respectively, the junction contains 10 bases. The TCR comes from an adult with an advanced solid tumor such as melanoma, head and neck, liver or kidney cancer. Sample: CD4+ or CD8+ T cells sorted from blood, taken in a trial of the OX40 agonist ivuxolimab. The chain is made from TRBV19 and TRBJ1-1; the D gene cannot be named for sure. The nucleotide sequence reads as follows: TGTGCCAGTAGTCCGCAACAGTTGAACACTGAAGCTTTCTTT. Its translation reads: CASSPQQLNTEAFF.